A single sample gave rise to the 13 T cell receptor beta chains below, sequenced in a study of T-cell reconstitution after alpha-beta-depleted transplantation in children. Unique molecular identifiers were used to barcode this TCRbeta library. TCRdb re-analysed the PCR reads in MiXCR, keeping a single row per CDR3 protein. The sample consists of around 450,000 distinct CDR3 sequences, 8% to 11% of them appearing once. The sequencing used PBMCs, collected before TCRalphabeta/CD19-depleted stem cell transplant. The receptors were gathered from a child aged 2-15 years with inherited bone marrow failure, due to receive a stem cell transplant.

This chain joins TRBV4-1 and TRBJ2-7, with 7 positions matching TRBD2. Trimming cost V 1 base and J 7 bases; bases outside gene matches: 13. Germline V gives CDR1 MGHRA, CDR2 YSYEKL. This CDR3 spans 16 amino acids. CDR3 bases: TGCGCCAGCAGCCAAGTTAATGGGCGGGAGACGAAAGAGCAGTACTTC. Protein product: CASSQVNGRETKEQYF.

This clonotype was seen repeatedly, ten times or more. The chain is built from TRBV12-3 or TRBV12-4 and TRBJ2-7; perhaps TRBD1 as D (5 bases). The CDR3 spans 14 residues. Trimming shortened V by 5 bases and J by 6 bases, and 17 bases separated the two germline ends. The CDR3 spells CASSPTPTVSEQYF. The CDR3 DNA sequence: TGTGCCAGCAGTCCTACGCCGACAGTCTCCGAGCAGTACTTC.

This clonotype came up a few times. The chain joins TRBV13 to TRBJ1-2, with D uncertain. V was cut by 4 bases and J by 3 bases, with 6 bases left in between. The length of the CDR3 is 12 residues. CDR1 and CDR2 from the germline V gene are PRHDT and FYEKMQ (reference sequence). CDR3 in DNA: TGTGCCAGCAGCTGGGGTCACTATGGCTACACCTTC. Its protein product is CASSWGHYGYTF. Full variable domain (missing parts from reference TRBV13 and TRBJ1-2): AAGVIQSPRHLIKEKRETATLKCYPIPRHDTVYWYQQGPGQDPQFLISFYEKMQSDKGSIPDRFSAQQFSDYHSELNMSSLELGDSALYFCASSWGHYGYTFGSGTRLTVV.

A few counts support this clonotype. The rearrangement links TRBV28 to TRBJ2-6; 8 bases are a match to TRBD1. There are 15 residues in the CDR3. Germline lookup yields CDR1 MDHEN and CDR2 SYDVKM. V shed 6 bases and J 10 bases; nucleotides not matched to a gene: 11. CDR3 in amino acids: CASSWSDRGGNVLTF. The CDR3 DNA sequence: TGTGCCAGCAGCTGGAGTGACAGGGGAGGAAACGTCCTGACTTTC.

This rearrangement joins TRBV20-1 to TRBJ2-1, with D unresolved. The germline V and J ends were trimmed by 0 bases and 1 base, with 13 bases remaining between them. Germline loops: CDR1 DFQATT, CDR2 SNEGSKA (reference sequence). The CDR3 is 16 amino acids. CDR3 sequence reads: CSARDQEGWSYNEQFF. In nucleotides, the CDR3 is TGCAGTGCTAGAGATCAGGAAGGGTGGTCCTACAATGAGCAGTTCTTC.

This clonotype was detected a few times. The V and J genes are TRBV5-6 and TRBJ1-2, with no clear D. V was shortened by 4 bases and J by 4 bases, with 11 bases between the two germline ends. Germline V CDR1 and CDR2: SGHDT, YYEEEE. The CDR3 covers 13 residues. CDR3 sequence reads: CASSAGVAYGYTF. As DNA, the CDR3 is TGTGCCAGCAGCGCAGGAGTCGCCTATGGCTACACCTTC.

This clonotype was recorded at least ten times. CDR3 bases: TGCGCCAGCAGCCGAAGGGCCCGACAAAGGCGGGAGACCCAGTACTTC. Its translation is CASSRRARQRRETQYF. The chain is built from TRBV5-1 and TRBJ2-5; D is ambiguous. Germline CDR1 SGHRS, CDR2 YFSETQ. The CDR3 contains 16 residues. V lost 4 bases to trimming and J lost 5 bases, with 21 bases between them.

This clonotype was recorded many times. The chain combines TRBV9 with TRBJ2-3; D remains unclear. The CDR3 has 16 amino acids. Trimming stripped 0 bases from V and 0 bases from J, with 11 bases between. Germline assignment: CDR1 SGDLS and CDR2 YYNGEE. The CDR3 nucleotides read TGTGCCAGCAGCGTAGCTCTGGGTCTTAGCACAGATACGCAGTATTTT. Its translation is CASSVALGLSTDTQYF.

In this sample, this clonotype turned up many times. The V gene is TRBV28, the J gene TRBJ2-1, with 10 bases fitting TRBD1. J lost 10 bases, V lost 3 bases, and 6 bases had no gene match. Germline loops: CDR1 MDHEN, CDR2 SYDVKM. There are 14 residues in the CDR3. CDR3 residues: CASSFGTGEGEQFF. CDR3 in DNA: TGTGCCAGCAGTTTTGGGACAGGGGAAGGCGAGCAGTTCTTC.

This clonotype was found a few times. The chain carries TRBV10-3 and TRBJ1-2, with D possibly being TRBD1 (5 bases). Per germline, CDR1 ENHRY and CDR2 SYGVKD. This CDR3 comprises 14 residues. V gave up 2 bases and J gave up 6 bases, with 13 bases separating them. CDR3 in DNA: TGTGCCATCAGTGAGGATGGGGGTCTCGATGGCTACACCTTC. Translating it yields CAISEDGGLDGYTF.

V gene TRBV5-1 combines with J gene TRBJ1-2; D is unclear. V gave up 4 bases and J gave up 4 bases, with 11 bases separating them. This CDR3 has 13 amino acids. The germline gives CDR1 SGHRS, CDR2 YFSETQ. CDR3 in DNA: TGCGCCAGCAGCCCCACCTCTCCCTATGGCTACACCTTC. This gives the protein CASSPTSPYGYTF.

This clonotype was observed many times. This chain joins TRBV7-6 and TRBJ2-1; perhaps D is TRBD1 or TRBD2 (5 bases each). Germline V gene sequence: CDR1 SGHVS, CDR2 FNYEAQ. Between the trimmed V and J ends, which lost 1 base and 4 bases, there was a span of 14 bases. This CDR3 has 16 residues. The CDR3 DNA is TGTGCCAGCAGCTTAGAGCCTGTGGGACCTTACAATGAGCAGTTCTTC. This codes for CASSLEPVGPYNEQFF.

This clonotype came up many times. The chain links TRBV4-1 to TRBJ2-2; unclear D gene. V was pared by 0 bases and J by 3 bases, with 11 bases between. Per the germline V gene, CDR1 is MGHRA and CDR2 is YSYEKL. This CDR3 spans 16 amino acids. The CDR3 coding sequence is TGCGCCAGCAGCCAAGACCGGCATCCGGACACCGGGGAGCTGTTTTTT. Amino acids: CASSQDRHPDTGELFF.